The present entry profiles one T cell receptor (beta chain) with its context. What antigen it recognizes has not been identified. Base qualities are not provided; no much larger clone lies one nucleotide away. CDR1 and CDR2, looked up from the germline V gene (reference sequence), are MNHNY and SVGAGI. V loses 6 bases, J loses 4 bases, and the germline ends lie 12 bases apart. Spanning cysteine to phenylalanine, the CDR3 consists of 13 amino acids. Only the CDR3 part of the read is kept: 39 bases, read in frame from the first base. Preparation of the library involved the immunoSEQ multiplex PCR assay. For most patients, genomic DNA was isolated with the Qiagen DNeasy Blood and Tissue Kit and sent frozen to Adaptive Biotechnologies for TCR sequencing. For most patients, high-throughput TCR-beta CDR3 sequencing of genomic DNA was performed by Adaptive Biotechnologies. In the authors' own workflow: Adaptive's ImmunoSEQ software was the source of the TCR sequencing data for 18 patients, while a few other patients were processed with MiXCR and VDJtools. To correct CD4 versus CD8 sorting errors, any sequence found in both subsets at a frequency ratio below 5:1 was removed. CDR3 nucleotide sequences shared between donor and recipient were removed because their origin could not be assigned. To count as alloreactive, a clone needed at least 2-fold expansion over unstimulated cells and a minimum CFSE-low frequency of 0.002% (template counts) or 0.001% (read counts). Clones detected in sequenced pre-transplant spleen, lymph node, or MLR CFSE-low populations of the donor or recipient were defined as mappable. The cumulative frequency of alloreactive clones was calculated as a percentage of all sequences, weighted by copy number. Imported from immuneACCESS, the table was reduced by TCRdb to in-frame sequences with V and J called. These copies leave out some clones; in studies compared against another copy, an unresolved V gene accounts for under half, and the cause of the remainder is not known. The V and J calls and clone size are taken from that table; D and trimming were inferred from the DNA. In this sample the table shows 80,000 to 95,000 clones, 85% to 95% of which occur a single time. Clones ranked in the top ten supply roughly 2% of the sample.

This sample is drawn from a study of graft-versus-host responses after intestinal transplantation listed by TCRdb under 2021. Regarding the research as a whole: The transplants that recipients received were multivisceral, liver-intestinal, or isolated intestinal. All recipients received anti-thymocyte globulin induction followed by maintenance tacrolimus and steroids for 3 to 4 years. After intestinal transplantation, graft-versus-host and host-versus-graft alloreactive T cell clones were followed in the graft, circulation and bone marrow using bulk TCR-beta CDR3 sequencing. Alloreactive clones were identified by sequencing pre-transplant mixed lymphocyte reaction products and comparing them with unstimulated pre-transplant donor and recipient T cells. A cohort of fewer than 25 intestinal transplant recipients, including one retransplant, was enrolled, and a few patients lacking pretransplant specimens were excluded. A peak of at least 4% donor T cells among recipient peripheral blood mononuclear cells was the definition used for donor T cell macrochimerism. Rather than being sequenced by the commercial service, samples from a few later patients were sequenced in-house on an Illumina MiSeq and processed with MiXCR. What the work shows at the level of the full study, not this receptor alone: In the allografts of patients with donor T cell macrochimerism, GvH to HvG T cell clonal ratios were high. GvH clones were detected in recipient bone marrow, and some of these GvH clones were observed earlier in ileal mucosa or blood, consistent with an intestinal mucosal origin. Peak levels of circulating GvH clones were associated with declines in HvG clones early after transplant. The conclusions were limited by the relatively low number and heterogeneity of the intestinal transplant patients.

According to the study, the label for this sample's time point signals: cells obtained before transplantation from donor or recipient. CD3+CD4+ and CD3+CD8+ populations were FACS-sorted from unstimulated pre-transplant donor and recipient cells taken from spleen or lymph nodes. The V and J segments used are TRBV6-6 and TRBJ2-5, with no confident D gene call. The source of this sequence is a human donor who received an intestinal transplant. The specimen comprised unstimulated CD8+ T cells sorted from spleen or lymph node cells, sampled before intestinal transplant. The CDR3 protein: CASSLSPGETQYF. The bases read TGTGCCAGCAGCCTCAGTCCAGGAGAGACCCAGTACTTC.